These T cell receptor beta chains were read from a single sample in a study of T cell responses to AZD1222 COVID-19 vaccine. The method was immunoSEQ multiplex PCR; TCRdb's version includes in-frame clones alone and lacks a portion of them. The table has over 130,000 clones, approximately 92% seen once. Sequencing used peripheral blood, obtained 28 days after the second AZD1222 dose. All receptors come from an adult who received the AZD1222 COVID-19 vaccine. CDR3s include the opening cysteine and the closing phenylalanine or tryptophan. Each record gives: V gene, D gene, J gene, CDR3 protein, CDR3 DNA. D genes are given only for firm matches.

>TRBV5-8|-|TRBJ2-5
CASSLGAGQETQYF
TGTGCCAGCAGCTTGGGGGCAGGACAAGAGACCCAGTACTTC
>TRBV19|-|TRBJ2-7
CASRRSLGGEQYF
TGTGCCAGTAGGAGGTCGCTAGGGGGCGAGCAGTACTTC
>TRBV6-5|-|TRBJ1-4
CASSSPYLGEKLFF
TGTGCCAGCAGTTCCCCTTACCTGGGGGAAAAACTGTTTTTT
>TRBV6-5|TRBD2|TRBJ2-7
CASSYSGRAFHEQYF
TGTGCCAGCAGTTACTCCGGGAGGGCCTTCCACGAGCAGTACTTC
>TRBV15|-|TRBJ1-4
CATSRGLGKGSTNEKLFF
TGTGCCACCAGCAGAGGATTGGGGAAGGGGTCAACTAATGAAAAACTGTTTTTT
>TRBV2|-|TRBJ2-7
CASSEEVYEQYF
TGTGCCAGCAGTGAGGAGGTCTACGAGCAGTACTTC
>TRBV5-1|-|TRBJ2-2
CASSLGPHTGELFF
TGCGCCAGCAGCTTGGGGCCACACACCGGGGAGCTGTTTTTT
>TRBV5-1|-|TRBJ1-4
CASAEGGALEKLFF
TGCGCCAGCGCCGAAGGGGGGGCTCTTGAAAAACTGTTTTTT
>TRBV4-1|TRBD2|TRBJ2-3
CASSQDRDSGTTDTQYF
TGCGCCAGCAGCCAAGATCGGGATAGCGGGACCACAGATACGCAGTATTTT
>TRBV13|TRBD2|TRBJ2-1
CASSHTGTTLYNEQFF
TGTGCCAGCAGCCACACCGGGACTACTCTCTACAATGAGCAGTTCTTC
>TRBV6-5|-|TRBJ1-5
CASSYSKAARPQHF
TGTGCCAGCAGTTACTCGAAAGCTGCTCGGCCCCAGCATTTT
>TRBV19|-|TRBJ2-1
CASSRTGTSSSYNEQFF
TGTGCCAGTAGCAGAACCGGGACTTCAAGCTCCTACAATGAGCAGTTCTTC
>TRBV3-1/TRBV3-2|-|TRBJ1-5
CASSQSGPGNQPQHF
TGTGCCAGCAGCCAAAGTGGACCCGGCAATCAGCCCCAGCATTTT